These T cell receptor beta chains were read from a single sample in a study of blood T cell repertoires in COVID-19. Assay: immunoSEQ multiplex PCR; the TCRdb copy retains only in-frame clones and omits some. The sample consists of just over 150,000 clones, 85% of them appearing once. Specimen: peripheral blood. These receptors all come from a human donor with acute or convalescent COVID-19. The donor label of this sample is uncertain. Both conserved end residues are part of each CDR3. The D gene is left open where the match is weak. The size entry is marked missing in some rows and otherwise reads once, few, many or a size class.

D gene,clone size,J gene,V gene,CDR3 protein,CDR3 DNA
-,-,TRBJ2-7,TRBV6-5,CASSYLNRAAYEQYF,TGTGCCAGCAGTTACTTGAACAGGGCGGCCTACGAGCAGTACTTC
TRBD2,-,TRBJ2-1,TRBV4-2,CASSQTAGGVDEQFF,TGTGCCAGCAGCCAAACTGCGGGGGGGGTCGATGAGCAGTTCTTC
-,-,TRBJ1-6,TRBV30,CAWTPRGNSYNSPLHF,TGTGCCTGGACTCCCCGGGGGAACTCCTATAATTCACCCCTCCACTTT
TRBD1,once,TRBJ1-5,TRBV19,CASSDRGRNQPQHF,TGTGCCAGTAGTGACAGGGGACGGAATCAGCCCCAGCATTTT
TRBD1,-,TRBJ2-7,TRBV9,CASSVEGQKNYEQYF,TGTGCCAGCAGCGTAGAGGGACAGAAAAACTACGAGCAGTACTTC
TRBD1,-,TRBJ2-7,TRBV30,CAWSWTGGYEQYF,TGTGCCTGGAGCTGGACAGGGGGCTACGAGCAGTACTTC
TRBD1,-,TRBJ2-7,TRBV6-5,CASSPSGTASYEQYF,TGTGCCAGCAGCCCCTCCGGGACAGCCTCCTACGAGCAGTACTTC
-,-,TRBJ2-7,TRBV12-3/TRBV12-4,CASSPDSSYEQYF,TGTGCCAGCAGTCCGGACAGCTCCTACGAGCAGTACTTC
TRBD2,-,TRBJ2-5,TRBV7-2,CASSLASRGGGETQYF,TGTGCCAGCAGCTTAGCTTCGCGGGGGGGTGGAGAGACCCAGTACTTC
-,-,TRBJ2-5,TRBV25-1,CASSDSRGTQYF,TGTGCCAGCAGTGACTCCAGGGGGACCCAGTACTTC
-,-,TRBJ1-4,TRBV25-1,CASSVAGEGVAKEKLFF,TGTGCCAGCAGTGTCGCCGGGGAGGGTGTTGCTAAGGAAAAACTGTTTTTT
-,-,TRBJ2-7,TRBV10-3,CAINAQGLYEQYF,TGTGCCATCAATGCCCAGGGTCTCTACGAGCAGTACTTC
TRBD1,-,TRBJ1-2,TRBV18,CASSLGTGSMDYTF,TGTGCCAGCTCACTGGGGACAGGATCTATGGACTACACCTTC
-,-,TRBJ1-5,TRBV2,CASSDAGYSNQPQHF,TGTGCCAGCAGTGATGCGGGATATAGCAATCAGCCCCAGCATTTT
-,-,TRBJ2-7,TRBV5-1,CASSPGSRGEQYF,TGCGCCAGCAGTCCCGGGAGCCGAGGCGAGCAGTACTTC
-,few,TRBJ2-7,TRBV9,CASSVSVSYEQYF,TGTGCCAGCAGCGTGTCGGTCTCCTACGAGCAGTACTTC
TRBD2,few,TRBJ2-3,TRBV3-1/TRBV3-2,CASSRLADTDTQYF,TGTGCCAGCAGCCGACTAGCGGACACAGATACGCAGTATTTT
TRBD1,-,TRBJ1-2,TRBV10-3,CAISGDSYGYTF,TGTGCCATCAGTGGGGACAGCTATGGCTACACCTTC
-,-,TRBJ1-5,TRBV28,CASSPGGAGNQPQHF,TGTGCCAGCAGTCCGGGGGGGGCCGGCAATCAGCCCCAGCATTTT
TRBD2,-,TRBJ2-3,TRBV10-1,CASSESISSGGADTQYF,TGCGCCAGCAGTGAGTCGATCTCTAGCGGGGGGGCAGATACGCAGTATTTT
TRBD1,-,TRBJ1-5,TRBV28,CASRDQGGRGNQPQHF,TGTGCCAGCAGAGACCAGGGGGGCCGGGGCAATCAGCCCCAGCATTTT
-,-,TRBJ1-1,TRBV19,CASSIARYTEAFF,TGTGCCAGTAGTATAGCGCGCTACACTGAAGCTTTCTTT
-,-,TRBJ2-2,TRBV16,CASSRRLYPGELFF,TGTGCCAGCAGCCGCCGACTATATCCCGGGGAGCTGTTTTTT